A single sample gave rise to the 30 T cell receptor beta chains below, sequenced in a study of response to subunit inactivated influenza vaccine. TCRdb ran MiXCR on the RT-PCR reads and lists one entry per CDR3 protein. The sample includes more than 250,000 distinct CDR3 sequences, about a fifth of them seen just once. Here the sequenced sample was PBMCs from blood, taken about 19 months after vaccination. The receptors here all came from a man between 45 and 75 years old who received an inactivated influenza vaccine.

The chain joins TRBV7-2 to TRBJ2-1, with D uncertain. CDR3 length: 14 amino acids. Germline CDR1 and CDR2: SGHTA and FQGNSA. The V gene lost 1 base and the J gene lost 16 bases, with 20 bases spanning the gap. The CDR3 DNA is TGTGCCAGCAGCTTAGGGTCGCCGCCACCCAAGTATTTCTTC. Its translation: CASSLGSPPPKYFF.

This clonotype showed up just a few times. This rearrangement joins TRBV2 to TRBJ2-7, with 9 bases matching TRBD2. V lost 6 bases, J lost 3 bases, and 6 bases stayed unmatched. The CDR3 consists of 14 residues. The V gene's germline CDR1 is SNHLY and CDR2 FYNNEI. This CDR3 reads CASRDPTSGYEQYF. The CDR3 DNA reads as TGTGCCAGCAGAGACCCGACTAGCGGCTACGAGCAGTACTTC.

A few counts support this clonotype. V usage is TRBV5-1 and J usage is TRBJ2-4; 7 nucleotides match TRBD1. The CDR3 covers 15 residues. CDR1 SGHRS and CDR2 YFSETQ come from the germline V gene. J lost 5 bases, V lost 0 bases, and 5 bases had no gene match. The CDR3 sequence: CASSLDSGQQNIQYF. The CDR3 DNA reads TGCGCCAGCAGCTTGGACTCGGGACAGCAAAACATTCAGTACTTC.

The chain is built from TRBV7-8 and TRBJ1-5; no clear D gene. The CDR3 contains 11 residues. V was pared by 1 base and J by 14 bases, with 9 bases between. Germline assignment: CDR1 SGHVS and CDR2 FQNEAQ. DNA for the CDR3: TGTGCCAGCAGCTTAGAAGGAACCGAGCATTTT. Protein product: CASSLEGTEHF.

This clonotype was found a few times. The CDR3 does not close with the conserved phenylalanine or tryptophan, likely indicating a read error. The CDR3 region is CASSQDEGTPGYGYTV. Here the CDR3 DNA reads TGTGCCAGCAGCCAAGATGAGGGGACTCCGGGGTATGGCTACACCGTC. V and J are TRBV4-2 and TRBJ1-2; TRBD1 is a possible D gene (5 bases). In germline, CDR1 is LGHNA, CDR2 YNFKEQ. The CDR3 has 16 residues. Trimming removed 0 bases from V and 5 bases from J, with 16 bases in between.

A few counts support this clonotype. The genes are TRBV7-9 and TRBJ2-5; D unresolved. Germline V gives CDR1 SEHNR, CDR2 FQNEAQ (reference sequence). CDR3 length: 16 amino acids. The V end was cut by 4 bases, the J end by 2 bases, with 17 bases between. The CDR3 region is CASSSTRDEIQETQYF. The CDR3 DNA reads TGTGCCAGCAGCTCCACCCGTGACGAAATACAAGAGACCCAGTACTTC.

This clonotype was seen more than once but under ten times. The chain is built from TRBV7-2 and TRBJ2-1; D is perhaps TRBD2 (6 bases). The V gene's germline CDR1 is SGHTA and CDR2 FQGNSA. This CDR3 comprises 13 residues. With 3 bases removed from V and 6 bases from J, the gap between germline ends came to 9 bases. The CDR3 spells CASSLAGSNEQFF. For the CDR3, the DNA is TGTGCCAGCAGCTTGGCGGGGAGCAATGAGCAGTTCTTC.

This clonotype was counted ten times or more. This chain joins TRBV20-1 and TRBJ2-2; no reliable D call. Deletions cut 8 bases from V and 0 bases from J, with 7 bases between. CDR1 is DFQATT, CDR2 SNEGSKA, per germline (reference sequence). CDR3 length equals 12 residues. CDR3 DNA sequence: TGCAGTCCAGAACCGAACACCGGGGAGCTGTTTTTT. Translating gives CSPEPNTGELFF.

Only a few counts were recorded for this clonotype. The chain joins TRBV7-7 to TRBJ2-7, with D uncertain. Germline lookup yields CDR1 SSHAT and CDR2 FNYEAQ (reference sequence). This CDR3 is 14 amino acids long. Deletions cut 8 bases from V and 0 bases from J, with 14 bases between. CDR3 coding DNA: TGTGCCAGCCAAAAAGATCCCGGCTCCTACGAGCAGTACTTC. Amino acids: CASQKDPGSYEQYF.

This clonotype was seen more than once but under ten times. The chain recombines TRBV14 with TRBJ2-2; tentative D call: TRBD2 (5 bases). The germline V gene encodes CDR1 SGHDN and CDR2 FVKESK. V was pared by 10 bases and J by 3 bases, with 18 bases between. This CDR3 spans 15 amino acids. CDR3 bases: TGTGCCAACCTTCATAGCGTCGAGGACACCGGGGAGCTGTTTTTT. This encodes CANLHSVEDTGELFF.

The chain has TRBV7-2 and TRBJ2-5, with 10 bases lining up with TRBD2. V was clipped by 0 bases and J by 2 bases; unmatched bases: 6. Germline-derived CDR1 and CDR2 are SGHTA and FQGNSA. The length of the CDR3 is 17 residues. CDR3 DNA: TGTGCCAGCAGCTTAGCGGCTAGCGGGAGACTACAAGAGACCCAGTACTTC. As protein: CASSLAASGRLQETQYF.

Notes on this clonotype: A junction boundary mismatches the germline segment, possibly from a read error. The chain combines TRBV10-1 with TRBJ2-2; TRBD2 matches at 8 bases. This CDR3 comprises 17 residues. The germline gives CDR1 WNHNN, CDR2 SYGVQD (reference sequence). CDR3 bases: TGCGCCAGCAGTTGTACACCGGGACTAGAGAACACCGGGGAGCTGTGTTTT. Its translation: CASSCTPGLENTGELCF.

The gene calls are TRBV3-1 and TRBJ2-6; D could derive from TRBD1 or TRBD2 (5 bases each). Germline values: CDR1 LGHDT, CDR2 YNNKEL (reference sequence). This CDR3 contains 15 residues. V lost 4 bases and J 5 bases, leaving 12 bases between the germline ends. CDR3 loop: CASSPGRIRANVLTF. CDR3 nucleotides: TGTGCCAGCAGCCCGGGACGGATAAGGGCCAACGTCCTGACTTTC.

This clonotype was seen only a few times. The V and J genes are TRBV12-3 or TRBV12-4 and TRBJ2-1, with 11 bases fitting TRBD2. V trimming: 6 bases; J trimming: 4 bases; junction bases outside the gene matches: 5. The CDR3 is made up of 15 amino acids. Here the CDR3 DNA reads TGTGCCAGCAGGGGGACTAGCGGACTATACAATGAGCAGTTCTTC. As protein: CASRGTSGLYNEQFF.

This clonotype was seen more than once but under ten times. V is TRBV21-1 and J is TRBJ1-5; the table's D gene call, TRBD1, was not cross checked with the DNA. TRBV21-1 is classified as a pseudogene. This CDR3 comprises 17 residues. This CDR3 reads CASSKGQGAVGNQPQHF. The CDR3, as DNA: TGTGCCAGCAGCAAGGGACAGGGGGCAGTCGGCAATCAGCCCCAGCATTTT.

This clonotype occurred many times. The rearrangement joins TRBV5-1 to TRBJ1-5; D gene uncertain. V shed 0 bases and J shed 0 bases, with 7 bases lying between them. The CDR3 covers 15 residues. The germline V gene has CDR1 SGHRS and CDR2 YFSETQ. The CDR3 bases are TGCGCCAGCAGCTTGGGACAAAATAGCAATCAGCCCCAGCATTTT. Translated, it gives CASSLGQNSNQPQHF.

There are many counts of this clonotype. The chain uses TRBV7-9 and TRBJ2-1; 9 bases are a match to TRBD1. Germline lookup yields CDR1 SEHNR and CDR2 FQNEAQ (reference sequence). CDR3 length equals 15 residues. The V gene end was trimmed by 4 bases and the J gene end by 6 bases; junction bases not matched to a gene: 7. The DNA of the CDR3 is TGTGCCAGCAGCTCGACAGGGGGAGACTTCAATGAGCAGTTCTTC. Protein: CASSSTGGDFNEQFF.

The rearrangement uses TRBV18 and TRBJ1-1, with TRBD1 matching 7 bases. This CDR3 region has 17 residues. Germline CDR1 KGHSH, CDR2 LQKENI. Trimming at V came to 3 bases and at J to 4 bases, leaving 14 bases not matched to a gene. CDR3 DNA: TGTGCCAGCTCACCCAAGGCCGGGACAGTGAGGATCACTGAAGCTTTCTTT. Its translation: CASSPKAGTVRITEAFF.

The chain has TRBV5-4 and TRBJ2-5; TRBD1 aligns across 9 bases. Per the germline V gene, CDR1 is SGHNT and CDR2 is YYREEE (reference sequence). Trimming removed 4 bases from V and 5 bases from J; junction bases left unmatched: 9. This CDR3 spans 15 amino acids. The CDR3 region has the DNA TGTGCCAGCAGCCCCCAAACAGGGGGCACGGAGACCCAGTACTTC. Its translation: CASSPQTGGTETQYF.

This clonotype was picked up a small number of times. The J gene is TRBJ1-2, the V gene TRBV5-1, with D possibly being TRBD1 (5 bases). Trimming cost V 0 bases and J 5 bases, with 14 bases left between them. This CDR3 has 15 residues. CDR1 SGHRS and CDR2 YFSETQ come from the germline V gene. The CDR3: CASSLDGAQVYGYTF. CDR3 nucleotide sequence: TGCGCCAGCAGCTTGGACGGGGCGCAGGTTTATGGCTACACCTTC.

A few counts support this clonotype. This sequence joins TRBV29-1 and TRBJ1-1; 11 bases agree with TRBD1. This CDR3 has 16 amino acids. The germline V gene has CDR1 SQVTM and CDR2 ANQGSEA. Losses at the gene ends were 7 bases for V and 0 bases for J; bases not matched to a gene: 10. The CDR3 sequence is CSAVGQGAPLNTEAFF. In DNA, the CDR3 is TGCAGCGCTGTAGGACAGGGGGCACCTTTGAACACTGAAGCTTTCTTT.

This clonotype was found many times. The chain has TRBV21-1 and TRBJ1-4; the table assigns TRBD1, which was not confirmed against the DNA. TRBV21-1 is a pseudogene locus. The CDR3 consists of 17 residues. CDR3 sequence (DNA): TGTGCCAGCAGCAAAGAGGGACAGGGTGCAACTAATGAAAAACTGTTTTTT. Translating it yields CASSKEGQGATNEKLFF.

This clonotype came up a few times. This chain connects TRBV20-1 to TRBJ1-2, with no clear D. The CDR3 is made up of 13 amino acids. Trimming pared 0 bases from V and 5 bases from J, leaving 10 bases between. Germline V CDR1 and CDR2: DFQATT, SNEGSKA (reference sequence). This CDR3 reads CSARDREIYGYTF. Here the CDR3 DNA reads TGCAGTGCTAGAGATCGAGAGATTTATGGCTACACCTTC.

This clonotype was picked up a small number of times. The rearrangement uses TRBV5-1 and TRBJ1-1; perhaps TRBD1 as D (5 bases). CDR3 length: 12 residues. From germline, CDR1 is SGHRS and CDR2 YFSETQ. V was cut by 1 base and J by 6 bases, with 7 bases left in between. The CDR3 nucleotides read TGCGCCAGCAGCTTGCGGGGGTCTGAAGCTTTCTTT. Protein product: CASSLRGSEAFF. The variable domain in full, with the rest retrieved from reference TRBV5-1 and TRBJ1-1, is KAGVTQTPRYLIKTRGQQVTLSCSPISGHRSVSWYQQTPGQGLQFLFEYFSETQRNKGNFPGRFSGRQFSNSRSEMNVSTLELGDSALYLCASSLRGSEAFFGQGTRLTVV.

V is TRBV20-1 and J is TRBJ2-7; D gene ambiguous. Per germline, CDR1 DFQATT and CDR2 SNEGSKA (reference sequence). The CDR3 is made up of 17 amino acids. The ends were cut back, 6 bases at V and 0 bases at J, with 24 bases in the middle. The CDR3 nucleotides read TGCAGTGCCAGTTGGGAAATATTAGGGAAAATCTCCTACGAGCAGTACTTC. Translating it yields CSASWEILGKISYEQYF.

The V gene is TRBV6-5, the J gene TRBJ2-5; TRBD2 agrees at 10 bases. The CDR3 totals 16 residues. The germline gives CDR1 MNHEY, CDR2 SVGAGI. V shed 0 bases and J 3 bases; nucleotides not matched to a gene: 4. CDR3 nucleotides: TGTGCCAGCAGTTACTCGTGGCTAGCGGGGGAAGAGACCCAGTACTTC. This encodes CASSYSWLAGEETQYF.

The chain joins TRBV4-2 to TRBJ1-5; D is undetermined. The CDR3 length is 13 residues. Germline V gene sequence: CDR1 LGHNA, CDR2 YNFKEQ. Trimming pared 0 bases from V and 4 bases from J, leaving 4 bases between. This CDR3 reads CASSQEQNQPQHF. In DNA, the CDR3 is TGTGCCAGCAGCCAAGAGCAAAATCAGCCCCAGCATTTT.

The J gene is TRBJ1-2, the V gene TRBV9; D gene ambiguous. The CDR3 runs to 14 residues. Between the trimmed V and J ends, which lost 0 bases and 8 bases, there was a span of 14 bases. Germline CDR1 SGDLS, CDR2 YYNGEE. The CDR3 DNA reads TGTGCCAGCAGCGTAGGGGCACCTCAACAGGGCTACACCTTC. The encoded protein is CASSVGAPQQGYTF.

There are a few counts of this clonotype. The chain has TRBV18 and TRBJ1-2, with D maybe TRBD1 (6 bases). CDR1 is KGHSH, CDR2 LQKENI, per germline. CDR3 length: 15 residues. Trimming pared 2 bases from V and 6 bases from J, leaving 16 bases between. CDR3 region: CASSPGRQENHGYTF. For the CDR3, the DNA is TGTGCCAGCTCACCAGGAAGACAGGAAAATCATGGCTACACCTTC.

This clonotype was counted at least ten times. The CDR3 here is CASSFGRQGGHEQYF. The CDR3 coding sequence is TGTGCCAGCAGTTTCGGTCGACAGGGAGGCCACGAGCAGTACTTC. V is TRBV28 and J is TRBJ2-7, with D maybe TRBD1 (7 bases). The germline V gene encodes CDR1 MDHEN and CDR2 SYDVKM. The V end lost 3 bases, the J end lost 5 bases, and 17 bases lay between the germline ends. The CDR3 runs 15 residues.